Below, 30 T cell receptor beta chains from the same sample are listed, as sequenced in a study of OX40 agonist ivuxolimab in advanced cancers. Sequencing was performed with immunoSEQ multiplex PCR; in TCRdb, only in-frame clones are kept and a portion is missing. This table holds approximately 32,000 clones, around 90% found once. The source material was CD4+ or CD8+ T cells sorted from blood, sampled in a trial of the OX40 agonist ivuxolimab. The receptors here all came from an adult with an advanced solid tumor such as melanoma, head and neck, liver or kidney cancer.

This chain links TRBV2 with TRBJ1-5, with D tentatively TRBD1 (5 bases). CDR1 is SNHLY, CDR2 FYNNEI, per germline. CDR3 length: 16 residues. The ends were cut back, 1 base at V and 0 bases at J, with 10 bases in the middle. CDR3 DNA sequence: TGTGCCAGCAGTGAAGAGGAGGGGTATAGCAATCAGCCCCAGCATTTT. Protein: CASSEEEGYSNQPQHF.

The chain has TRBV19 and TRBJ2-1; 7 nucleotides match TRBD1. Germline V CDR1 and CDR2: LNHDA, SQIVND (reference sequence). Trimming removed 6 bases from V and 4 bases from J; junction bases left unmatched: 9. This CDR3 region has 15 residues. CDR3 DNA: TGTGCCAGTAGACTGACAGGGAGCCCTTACAATGAGCAGTTCTTC. This encodes CASRLTGSPYNEQFF.

The count of this clone is one. The rearrangement links TRBV10-3 to TRBJ2-1, with a possible D match to TRBD1 (5 bases). Germline V gene lookup returns CDR1 ENHRY and CDR2 SYGVKD. The CDR3 runs to 15 residues. Trimming took 0 bases from V and 2 from J, leaving 8 bases between them. This CDR3 is CAISESGATYNEQFF. In DNA, the CDR3 is TGTGCCATCAGTGAGTCAGGGGCTACCTACAATGAGCAGTTCTTC.

V gene TRBV29-1 combines with J gene TRBJ2-5; D is unclear. The V end was cut by 1 base, the J end by 1 base, with 10 bases between. Germline V gives CDR1 SQVTM, CDR2 ANQGSEA. This CDR3 has 14 amino acids. The CDR3 sequence: CSVEVWSPQETQYF. CDR3 sequence (DNA): TGCAGCGTTGAAGTCTGGTCGCCCCAAGAGACCCAGTACTTC.

V and J are TRBV7-9 and TRBJ2-5; D is perhaps TRBD2 (6 bases). CDR3 size: 18 residues. The germline V gene has CDR1 SEHNR and CDR2 FQNEAQ (reference sequence). Deletions cut 5 bases from V and 5 bases from J, with 27 bases between. CDR3: CASSPPLGAGSTSETQYF. The CDR3 region has the DNA TGTGCCAGCAGCCCGCCCCTCGGTGCGGGGTCCACATCGGAGACCCAGTACTTC.

The CDR3 sequence is CASSFGEIVEAFF. CDR3 nucleotide sequence: TGTGCCAGCAGCTTTGGGGAGATAGTTGAAGCTTTCTTT. The chain carries TRBV7-9 and TRBJ1-1; no definite D call. CDR3 size: 13 residues. V lost 3 bases, J lost 7 bases, and 12 bases lay in between. The germline V gene encodes CDR1 SEHNR and CDR2 FQNEAQ (reference sequence). The variable domain in full, completed from reference TRBV7-9 and TRBJ1-1, reads DTGVSQNPRHKITKRGQNVTFRCDPISEHNRLYWYRQTLGQGPEFLTYFQNEAQLEKSRLLSDRFSAERPKGSFSTLEIQRTEQGDSAMYLCASSFGEIVEAFFGQGTRLTVV.

A remark on this clone: Just one base apart from a much larger clone, this may be a read error. The chain joins TRBV5-4 to TRBJ1-6; 7 nucleotides line up with TRBD1. The CDR3 is 16 residues long. Germline assignment: CDR1 SGHNT and CDR2 YYREEE (reference sequence). The CDR3 sequence is CASSRIPDRDDSPPHF. CDR3 DNA sequence: TGTGCCAGCAGCCGGATACCAGACAGGGACGATTCACCCCCCCACTTT.

The V and J genes are TRBV27 and TRBJ2-5; 9 positions match TRBD1. This CDR3 has 13 residues. Trimming removed 4 bases from V and 4 bases from J; junction bases left unmatched: 1. Per germline, CDR1 MNHEY and CDR2 SMNVEV (reference sequence). The CDR3 DNA reads TGTGCCAGCAGTTCGGACAGGGGAGAGACCCAGTACTTC. Protein: CASSSDRGETQYF.

This sequence joins TRBV2 and TRBJ2-2; 13 nucleotides align to TRBD2. This CDR3 spans 17 amino acids. Losses at the gene ends were 4 bases for V and 3 bases for J; bases not matched to a gene: 5. Germline CDR1 is SNHLY and CDR2 is FYNNEI. The DNA of the CDR3 is TGTGCCAGCAGTGGACTAGCGGGGGGTGCGGACACCGGGGAGCTGTTTTTT. This gives the protein CASSGLAGGADTGELFF. The full variable domain, completed using reference TRBV2 and TRBJ2-2, is EPEVTQTPSHQVTQMGQEVILRCVPISNHLYFYWYRQILGQKVEFLVSFYNNEISEKSEIFDDQFSVERPDGSNFTLKIRSTKLEDSAMYFCASSGLAGGADTGELFFGEGSRLTVL.

The chain recombines TRBV5-6 with TRBJ2-3; D gene ambiguous. CDR3 length: 16 amino acids. Trimming removed 0 bases at V and 1 base at J, with 12 bases between. The germline gives CDR1 SGHDT, CDR2 YYEEEE. The CDR3, as DNA: TGTGCCAGCAGCTTGGGGGCTGATGGGGGCACAGATACGCAGTATTTT. Residues: CASSLGADGGTDTQYF.

The chain employs TRBV11-2 and TRBJ2-7; 8 nucleotides match TRBD2. The CDR3 is made up of 16 amino acids. The trim removed 5 bases at V and 6 bases at J, leaving 15 bases unmatched. Per the germline V gene, CDR1 is SGHAT and CDR2 is FQNNGV. This CDR3 is CASSDEGGGPFFEQYF. The CDR3 coding sequence is TGTGCCAGCAGCGACGAGGGCGGGGGGCCATTCTTCGAGCAGTACTTC.

The chain employs TRBV7-8 and TRBJ2-2; 7 positions match TRBD1. From germline, CDR1 is SGHVS and CDR2 FQNEAQ. This CDR3 comprises 17 residues. V shed 1 base and J 6 bases; nucleotides not matched to a gene: 11. This chain's CDR3 is CASSLGARTGFSGELFF. For the CDR3, the DNA is TGTGCCAGCAGCTTAGGTGCCCGGACAGGTTTCTCCGGGGAGCTGTTTTTT. Full variable domain (missing parts from reference TRBV7-8 and TRBJ2-2): GAGVSQSPRYKVAKRGQDVALRCDPISGHVSLFWYQQALGQGPEFLTYFQNEAQLDKSGLPSDRFFAERPEGSVSTLKIQRTQQEDSAVYLCASSLGARTGFSGELFFGEGSRLTVL.

The chain uses TRBV19 and TRBJ1-2; D gene uncertain. Trimming cost V 11 bases and J 4 bases, with 14 bases left between them. Germline assignment: CDR1 LNHDA and CDR2 SQIVND (reference sequence). This CDR3 region has 12 residues. The CDR3 DNA sequence: TGTGCCGGGAGCTTCGGAGCCTATGGCTACACCTTC. Encoded protein: CAGSFGAYGYTF.

The chain links TRBV28 to TRBJ2-7, with TRBD1 matching 8 bases. This CDR3 contains 14 residues. In germline, CDR1 is MDHEN, CDR2 SYDVKM. The junction had 7 bases not matched to a gene; V was cut back by 6 bases and J by 3 bases. In nucleotides, the CDR3 is TGTGCCAGCAGAGATAGGGGGACAGGCTACGAGCAGTACTTC. It yields the protein CASRDRGTGYEQYF.

The chain uses TRBV5-8 and TRBJ2-5; 7 bases agree with TRBD2. Losses at the gene ends were 10 bases for V and 2 bases for J; bases not matched to a gene: 14. This CDR3 has 15 residues. Germline V CDR1 and CDR2: SGHTS, YDEGEE. In nucleotides, the CDR3 is TGTGCCTTTAACCCACCCCGGGGGGAACAAGAGACCCAGTACTTC. Encoded protein: CAFNPPRGEQETQYF.

The V and J genes are TRBV28 and TRBJ2-7; 11 bases align to TRBD2. Looked up from germline, CDR1 is MDHEN and CDR2 is SYDVKM. This CDR3 contains 16 residues. The J segment lost 4 bases and the V segment lost 6 bases, leaving 11 bases of the junction unmatched. DNA of the CDR3: TGTGCCAGCAGCCCGGGAATAACTAGCGGGGGATACGAGCAGTACTTC. It is translated as CASSPGITSGGYEQYF.

This chain joins TRBV6-6 and TRBJ2-5; the D is unclear. This CDR3 spans 13 amino acids. Trimming removed 7 bases from V and 4 bases from J, with 13 bases in between. The V gene's germline CDR1 is MNHNY and CDR2 SVGAGI (reference sequence). The CDR3 region is CASTPGHIETQYF. The CDR3 DNA is TGTGCCAGCACCCCCGGGCATATAGAGACCCAGTACTTC.

The V gene is TRBV7-9, the J gene TRBJ2-7; TRBD1 aligns across 11 bases. The V gene end was trimmed by 6 bases and the J gene end by 2 bases; junction bases not matched to a gene: 0. The CDR3 loop spans 13 amino acids. Germline V gene lookup returns CDR1 SEHNR and CDR2 FQNEAQ (reference sequence). This chain's CDR3 is CASRGQGAYEQYF. For the CDR3, the DNA is TGTGCCAGCAGGGGACAGGGGGCCTACGAGCAGTACTTC.

The rearrangement uses TRBV27 and TRBJ1-2; 10 bases line up with TRBD1. CDR1 and CDR2 from the germline V gene are MNHEY and SMNVEV (reference sequence). The V and J ends lost 5 bases and 5 bases, in that order; junction bases with no gene match: 11. The CDR3 length is 16 residues. The CDR3 reads CASSPGGGQGRYGYTF. The CDR3 coding sequence is TGTGCCAGCAGTCCAGGGGGGGGACAGGGGAGGTATGGCTACACCTTC.

The chain employs TRBV19 and TRBJ2-7, with 8 bases fitting TRBD2. This CDR3 spans 14 amino acids. J lost 3 bases, V lost 2 bases, and 3 bases had no gene match. Per the germline V gene, CDR1 is LNHDA and CDR2 is SQIVND (reference sequence). For the CDR3, the DNA is TGTGCCAGTAGTATAAGCCTAGCGGGCTACGAGCAGTACTTC. Protein product: CASSISLAGYEQYF.

The chain carries TRBV6-5 and TRBJ2-7; D is perhaps TRBD1 or TRBD2 (5 bases each). Between the trimmed V and J ends, which lost 0 bases and 0 bases, there was a span of 9 bases. In germline, CDR1 is MNHEY, CDR2 SVGAGI. The CDR3 runs to 15 residues. DNA for the CDR3: TGTGCCAGCAGTTACTCGGGGACCTTCTCCTACGAGCAGTACTTC. It is translated as CASSYSGTFSYEQYF.

The chain links TRBV11-2 to TRBJ2-7; D gene ambiguous. The CDR3 runs to 13 residues. The germline gives CDR1 SGHAT, CDR2 FQNNGV. V was shortened by 1 base and J by 3 bases, with 7 bases between the two germline ends. CDR3 loop: CASSLGTLYEQYF. CDR3 nucleotides: TGTGCCAGCAGCTTAGGGACCCTCTACGAGCAGTACTTC.

The rearrangement uses TRBV13 and TRBJ1-6, with 10 nucleotides matching TRBD1. Germline V CDR1 and CDR2: PRHDT, FYEKMQ (reference sequence). The CDR3 sequence is 14 residues long. J gave up 9 bases and V 4 bases, and 3 bases lay outside the gene matches. CDR3 in amino acids: CASSSGQGVSPLHF. CDR3 in DNA: TGTGCCAGCAGCTCAGGACAGGGGGTTTCACCCCTCCACTTT.

This rearrangement joins TRBV6-6 to TRBJ2-7; D unresolved. The length of the CDR3 is 11 residues. V dropped 2 bases and J dropped 7 bases, with 6 bases sitting between them. Germline lookup yields CDR1 MNHNY and CDR2 SVGAGI (reference sequence). The chain's CDR3 is CASSYTGEQYF. DNA for the CDR3: TGTGCCAGCAGTTACACCGGGGAGCAGTACTTC.

V gene TRBV21-1 combines with J gene TRBJ1-1; the DNA was not compared with TRBD1, the D call given in the table. TRBV21-1 is flagged as a pseudogene. The length of the CDR3 is 15 residues. The CDR3 DNA is TGTGCCAGCAGCAAAGTTAACAGCCTTCCAGGAGAAGCTTTCTTT. This codes for CASSKVNSLPGEAFF.

V and J are TRBV7-8 and TRBJ1-2; 7 bases line up with TRBD1. The germline CDR1 and CDR2 sequences are SGHVS and FQNEAQ. After removal of 0 bases from V and 6 bases from J, the junction contained 7 bases not matched to a gene. This CDR3 is 15 amino acids long. The DNA for the CDR3 is TGTGCCAGCAGCTTAGCGGAAGACAGGGTCCATGGCTACACCTTC. Its protein is CASSLAEDRVHGYTF.

The rearrangement joins TRBV2 to TRBJ1-4; maybe TRBD1 (5 bases). CDR1 and CDR2 (germline): SNHLY, FYNNEI. The CDR3 totals 14 residues. The ends were cut back, 7 bases at V and 1 base at J, with 10 bases in the middle. The CDR3 DNA reads TGTGCCAGCATAAGGGGAGAAACTAATGAAAAACTGTTTTTT. Its translation is CASIRGETNEKLFF.

The gene calls are TRBV7-9 and TRBJ2-7; no clear D. The germline V gene has CDR1 SEHNR and CDR2 FQNEAQ (reference sequence). This CDR3 has 13 amino acids. The V and J ends lost 1 base and 4 bases respectively, with 8 bases between them. For the CDR3, the DNA is TGTGCCAGCAGCTTAGAGGGTGGGTACGAGCAGTACTTC. This translates into CASSLEGGYEQYF. Based on the CDR3 plus reference TRBV7-9 and TRBJ2-7, the full variable domain is DTGVSQNPRHKITKRGQNVTFRCDPISEHNRLYWYRQTLGQGPEFLTYFQNEAQLEKSRLLSDRFSAERPKGSFSTLEIQRTEQGDSAMYLCASSLEGGYEQYFGPGTRLTVT.

This rearrangement joins TRBV7-8 to TRBJ2-7; possible D gene TRBD2, 6 bases. Trimming cost V 2 bases and J 3 bases, with 11 bases left between them. The V gene's germline CDR1 is SGHVS and CDR2 FQNEAQ. The CDR3 loop spans 14 amino acids. CDR3 nucleotide sequence: TGTGCCAGCAGCTTATTGGGGGGAGGCTACGAGCAGTACTTC. Translation: CASSLLGGGYEQYF.

The V gene is TRBV7-6, the J gene TRBJ2-1; 14 nucleotides line up with TRBD2. With V trimmed by 2 bases and J by 5 bases, 2 bases remained unmatched. CDR1 and CDR2 (germline): SGHVS, FNYEAQ. The CDR3 sequence is 16 residues long. This CDR3 is CASSLTGLAGDNEQFF. The CDR3 DNA sequence: TGTGCCAGCAGCTTAACGGGACTAGCGGGGGACAATGAGCAGTTCTTC.